This T cell receptor beta chain was retrieved from a study of T cell responses to AZD1222 COVID-19 vaccine. Measured with immunoSEQ multiplex PCR; TCRdb has only the in-frame clones, and not every one. This sample yields fewer than 150,000 clones, of which nearly 90% are seen a single time; roughly 6.1% belongs to the top ten. In regard to this clone: Antigen unknown.

Findings and limits, study-wide: Baseline seropositivity occurred in only 5 to 7 AZD1222 recipients. A rise in Spike-specific TCR breadth and depth followed two AZD1222 doses. Unmutated variant regions are reportedly targeted by nearly half of spike-specific TCRs.

CDR3 length equals 13 residues. Looked up from germline, CDR1 is SQVTM and CDR2 is ANQGSEA. V was pared by 3 bases and J by 7 bases, with 13 bases between. Second doses at about 4 or about 12 weeks were pooled. The chain links TRBV29-1 to TRBJ1-5; tentatively, D is TRBD1 (6 bases). The sequence was collected from an adult who received the AZD1222 COVID-19 vaccine. The sequences come from peripheral blood, collected 28 days after the second AZD1222 dose. CDR3 DNA sequence: TGCAGCGTTGAGACGAACAGGGACCAGCCCCAGCATTTT. Protein sequence: CSVETNRDQPQHF.